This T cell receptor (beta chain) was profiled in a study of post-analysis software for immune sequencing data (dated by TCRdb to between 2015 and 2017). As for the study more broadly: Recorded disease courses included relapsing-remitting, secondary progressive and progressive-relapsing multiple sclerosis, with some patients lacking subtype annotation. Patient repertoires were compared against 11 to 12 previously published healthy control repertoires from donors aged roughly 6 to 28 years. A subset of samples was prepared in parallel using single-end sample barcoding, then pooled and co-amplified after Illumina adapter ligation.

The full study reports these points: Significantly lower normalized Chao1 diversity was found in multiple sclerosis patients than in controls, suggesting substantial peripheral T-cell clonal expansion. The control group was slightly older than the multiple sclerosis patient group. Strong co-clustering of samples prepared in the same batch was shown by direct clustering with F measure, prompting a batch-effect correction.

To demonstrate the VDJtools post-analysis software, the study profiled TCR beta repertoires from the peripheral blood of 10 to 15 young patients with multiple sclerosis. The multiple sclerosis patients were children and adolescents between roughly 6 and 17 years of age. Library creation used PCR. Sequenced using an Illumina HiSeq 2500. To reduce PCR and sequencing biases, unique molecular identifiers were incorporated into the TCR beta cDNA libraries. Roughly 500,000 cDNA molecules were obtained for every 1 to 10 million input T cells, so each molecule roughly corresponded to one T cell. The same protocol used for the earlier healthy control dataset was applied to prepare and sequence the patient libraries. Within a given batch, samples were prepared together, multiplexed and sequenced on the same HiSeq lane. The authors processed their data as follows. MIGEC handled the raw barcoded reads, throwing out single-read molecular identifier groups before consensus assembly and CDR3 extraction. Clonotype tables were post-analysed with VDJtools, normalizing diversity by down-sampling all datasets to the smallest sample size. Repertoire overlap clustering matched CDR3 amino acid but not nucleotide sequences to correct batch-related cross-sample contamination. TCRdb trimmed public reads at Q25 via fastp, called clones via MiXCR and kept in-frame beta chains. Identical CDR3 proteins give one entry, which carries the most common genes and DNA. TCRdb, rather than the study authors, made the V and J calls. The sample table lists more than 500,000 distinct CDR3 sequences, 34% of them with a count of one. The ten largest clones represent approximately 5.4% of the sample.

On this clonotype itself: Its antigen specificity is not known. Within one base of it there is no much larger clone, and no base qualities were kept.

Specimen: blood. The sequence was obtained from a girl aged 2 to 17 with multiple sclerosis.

Here the CDR3 is given as CASSRSGTGGREQYF. The sequenced DNA: TGTGCCAGCAGTCGGTCAGGGACAGGGGGCCGCGAGCAGTACTTC. The chain couples TRBV5-5 to TRBJ2-7, with 12 central nucleotides matching TRBD1. According to the germline V gene (reference sequence), CDR1 reads SGHKS and CDR2 reads YYEKEE. V is cut back by 5 bases and J by 6 bases, with 9 bases in the junction unmatched. The CDR3 holds 15 amino acids from the cysteine to the phenylalanine. The entry retains the CDR3 DNA only, 45 bases that are in frame from base 1.